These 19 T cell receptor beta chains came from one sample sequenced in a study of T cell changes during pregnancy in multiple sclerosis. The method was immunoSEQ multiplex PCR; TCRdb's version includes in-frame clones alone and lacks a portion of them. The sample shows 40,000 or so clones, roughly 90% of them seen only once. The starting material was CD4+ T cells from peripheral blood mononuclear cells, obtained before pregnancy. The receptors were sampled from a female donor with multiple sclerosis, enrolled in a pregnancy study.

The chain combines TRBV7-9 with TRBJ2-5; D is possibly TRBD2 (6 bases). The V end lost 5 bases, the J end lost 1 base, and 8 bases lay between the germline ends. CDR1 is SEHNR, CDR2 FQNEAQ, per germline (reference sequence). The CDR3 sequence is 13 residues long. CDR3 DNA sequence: TGTGCCAGCAGCGGTAGCGGCCAAGAGACCCAGTACTTC. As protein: CASSGSGQETQYF. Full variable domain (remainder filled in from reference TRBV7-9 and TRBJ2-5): DTGVSQNPRHKITKRGQNVTFRCDPISEHNRLYWYRQTLGQGPEFLTYFQNEAQLEKSRLLSDRFSAERPKGSFSTLEIQRTEQGDSAMYLCASSGSGQETQYFGPGTRLLVL.

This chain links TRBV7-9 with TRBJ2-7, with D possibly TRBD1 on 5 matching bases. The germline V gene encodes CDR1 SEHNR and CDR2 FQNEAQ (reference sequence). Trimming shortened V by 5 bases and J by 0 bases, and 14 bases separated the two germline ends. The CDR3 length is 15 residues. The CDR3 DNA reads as TGTGCCAGCAGCACCCCGCGACAGAGCTCCTACGAGCAGTACTTC. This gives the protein CASSTPRQSSYEQYF.

Here the CDR3 reads CASGRLKANEQFF. The CDR3 region has the DNA TGTGCCAGCGGCAGATTGAAAGCGAATGAGCAGTTCTTC. J is TRBJ2-1 and V is TRBV5-6; D is uncertain. The germline V and J ends were trimmed by 7 bases and 7 bases, with 15 bases remaining between them. The CDR3 loop spans 13 amino acids. Per germline, CDR1 SGHDT and CDR2 YYEEEE.

Here the CDR3 DNA reads TGTGCCAGCAGCCAGCCCCGGACAGGGGGCTTCGGTGAAGCTTTCTTT. As protein: CASSQPRTGGFGEAFF. The J gene is TRBJ1-1, the V gene TRBV6-6, with 11 bases that match TRBD1. Germline V gene data show CDR1 as MNHNY and CDR2 as SVGAGI (reference sequence). The CDR3 totals 16 residues. V trimming: 6 bases; J trimming: 7 bases; junction bases outside the gene matches: 13.

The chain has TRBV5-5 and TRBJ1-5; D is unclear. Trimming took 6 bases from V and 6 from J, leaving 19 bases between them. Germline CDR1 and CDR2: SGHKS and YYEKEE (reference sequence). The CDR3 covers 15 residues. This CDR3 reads CASTSAAGLTQPQHF. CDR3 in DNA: TGTGCCAGCACCTCAGCAGCAGGTTTGACTCAGCCCCAGCATTTT. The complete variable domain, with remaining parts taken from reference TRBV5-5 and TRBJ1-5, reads DAGVTQSPTHLIKTRGQQVTLRCSPISGHKSVSWYQQVLGQGPQFIFQYYEKEERGRGNFPDRFSARQFPNYSSELNVNALLLGDSALYLCASTSAAGLTQPQHFGDGTRLSIL.

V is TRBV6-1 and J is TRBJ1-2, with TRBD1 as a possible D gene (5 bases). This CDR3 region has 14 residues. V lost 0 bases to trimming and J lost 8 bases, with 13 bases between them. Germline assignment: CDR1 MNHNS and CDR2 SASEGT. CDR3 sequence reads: CASSEAPGISGYTF. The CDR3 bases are TGTGCCAGCAGTGAAGCCCCAGGGATTAGCGGCTACACCTTC.

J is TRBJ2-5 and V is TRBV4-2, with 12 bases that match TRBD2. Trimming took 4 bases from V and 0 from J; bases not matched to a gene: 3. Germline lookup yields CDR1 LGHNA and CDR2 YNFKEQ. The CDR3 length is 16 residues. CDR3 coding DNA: TGTGCCAGCAGCCCTCGGACTAGCGGGGACCAAGAGACCCAGTACTTC. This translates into CASSPRTSGDQETQYF.

CDR3 DNA sequence: TGTGCCAGCAGCTTAGTGGGCAGGTGGACTGAAGCTTTCTTT. As protein: CASSLVGRWTEAFF. V gene TRBV7-9 combines with J gene TRBJ1-1; D gene unclear. V was shortened by 1 base and J by 5 bases, with 11 bases between the two germline ends. Germline assignment: CDR1 SEHNR and CDR2 FQNEAQ (reference sequence). The length of the CDR3 is 14 residues.

Here the CDR3 reads CASPPRSNGTDTQYF. DNA of the CDR3: TGTGCCAGCCCCCCTAGAAGTAATGGCACAGATACGCAGTATTTT. The chain carries TRBV7-3 and TRBJ2-3; D unresolved. Per the germline V gene, CDR1 is SGHTA and CDR2 is FQGTGA. Trimming stripped 8 bases from V and 1 base from J, with 16 bases between. CDR3 length equals 15 residues. The full variable domain, with the rest looked up from reference TRBV7-3 and TRBJ2-3, is GAGVSQTPSNKVTEKGKYVELRCDPISGHTALYWYRQSLGQGPEFLIYFQGTGAADDSGLPNDRFFAVRPEGSVSTLKIQRTERGDSAVYLCASPPRSNGTDTQYFGPGTRLTVL.

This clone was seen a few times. CDR3 sequence (DNA): TGTGCCAGCAGCCCAGACAGTAATTCACCCCTCCACTTT. This encodes CASSPDSNSPLHF. The V and J genes are TRBV5-4 and TRBJ1-6, with TRBD1 as a possible D gene (5 bases). The V end was cut by 4 bases, the J end by 6 bases, with 8 bases between. The CDR3 runs 13 residues. Germline V gives CDR1 SGHNT, CDR2 YYREEE (reference sequence).

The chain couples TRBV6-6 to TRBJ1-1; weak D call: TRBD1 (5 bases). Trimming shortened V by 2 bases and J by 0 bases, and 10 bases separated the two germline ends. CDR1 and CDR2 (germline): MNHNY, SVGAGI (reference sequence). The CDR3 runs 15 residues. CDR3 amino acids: CASSYGEGLNTEAFF. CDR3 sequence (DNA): TGTGCCAGCAGTTACGGGGAGGGGCTGAACACTGAAGCTTTCTTT.

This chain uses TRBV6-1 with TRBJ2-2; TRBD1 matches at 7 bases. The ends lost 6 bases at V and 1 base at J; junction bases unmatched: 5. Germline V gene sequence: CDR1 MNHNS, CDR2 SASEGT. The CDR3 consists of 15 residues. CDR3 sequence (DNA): TGTGCCAGCAGGCCGGGACAGTGGAACACCGGGGAGCTGTTTTTT. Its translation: CASRPGQWNTGELFF.

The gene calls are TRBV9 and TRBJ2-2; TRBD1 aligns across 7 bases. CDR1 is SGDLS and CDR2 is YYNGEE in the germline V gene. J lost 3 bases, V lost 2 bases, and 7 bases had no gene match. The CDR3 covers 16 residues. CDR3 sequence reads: CASSVQAGGYTGELFF. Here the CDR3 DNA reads TGTGCCAGCAGCGTCCAAGCAGGGGGTTACACCGGGGAGCTGTTTTTT.

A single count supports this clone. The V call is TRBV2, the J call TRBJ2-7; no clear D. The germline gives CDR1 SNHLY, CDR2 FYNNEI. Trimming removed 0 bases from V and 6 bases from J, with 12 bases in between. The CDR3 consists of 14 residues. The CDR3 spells CASSEALGQIEQYF. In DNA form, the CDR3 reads TGTGCCAGCAGTGAAGCGCTTGGCCAGATCGAGCAGTACTTC.

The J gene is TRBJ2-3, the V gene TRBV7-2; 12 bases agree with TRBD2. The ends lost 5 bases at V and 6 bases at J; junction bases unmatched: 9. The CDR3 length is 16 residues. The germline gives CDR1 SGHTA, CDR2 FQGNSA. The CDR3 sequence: CASSMRLAGADDTQYF. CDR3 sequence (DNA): TGTGCCAGCAGCATGAGACTAGCGGGGGCCGATGATACGCAGTATTTT. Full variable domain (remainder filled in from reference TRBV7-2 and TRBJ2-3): GAGVSQSPSNKVTEKGKDVELRCDPISGHTALYWYRQSLGQGLEFLIYFQGNSAPDKSGLPSDRFSAERTGGSVSTLTIQRTQQEDSAVYLCASSMRLAGADDTQYFGPGTRLTVL.

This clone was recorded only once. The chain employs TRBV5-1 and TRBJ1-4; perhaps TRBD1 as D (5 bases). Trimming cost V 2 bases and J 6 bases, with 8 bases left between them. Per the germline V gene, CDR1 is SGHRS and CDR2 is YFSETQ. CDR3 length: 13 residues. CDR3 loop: CASSFSGDEKLFF. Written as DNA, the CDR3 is TGCGCCAGCAGCTTTTCGGGGGATGAAAAACTGTTTTTT.

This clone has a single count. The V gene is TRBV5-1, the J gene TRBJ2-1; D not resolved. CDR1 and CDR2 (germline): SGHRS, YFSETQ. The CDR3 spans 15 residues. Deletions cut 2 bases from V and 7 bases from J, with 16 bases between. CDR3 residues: CASSFTANTENEQFF. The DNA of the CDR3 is TGCGCCAGCAGCTTTACTGCTAATACGGAGAATGAGCAGTTCTTC.

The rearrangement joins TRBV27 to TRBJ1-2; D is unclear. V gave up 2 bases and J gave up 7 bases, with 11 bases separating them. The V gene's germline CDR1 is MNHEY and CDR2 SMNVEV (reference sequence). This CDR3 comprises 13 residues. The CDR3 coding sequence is TGTGCCAGCAGTTTAACGGGGTACTCTGGCTACACCTTC. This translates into CASSLTGYSGYTF.

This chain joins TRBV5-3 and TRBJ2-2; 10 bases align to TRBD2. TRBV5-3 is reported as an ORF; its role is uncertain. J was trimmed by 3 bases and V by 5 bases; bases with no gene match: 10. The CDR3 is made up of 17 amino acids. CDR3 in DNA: TGTGCCAGAAGTTGTCCTCTAGCGGGGGATCACACCGGGGAGCTGTTTTTT. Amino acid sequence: CARSCPLAGDHTGELFF.